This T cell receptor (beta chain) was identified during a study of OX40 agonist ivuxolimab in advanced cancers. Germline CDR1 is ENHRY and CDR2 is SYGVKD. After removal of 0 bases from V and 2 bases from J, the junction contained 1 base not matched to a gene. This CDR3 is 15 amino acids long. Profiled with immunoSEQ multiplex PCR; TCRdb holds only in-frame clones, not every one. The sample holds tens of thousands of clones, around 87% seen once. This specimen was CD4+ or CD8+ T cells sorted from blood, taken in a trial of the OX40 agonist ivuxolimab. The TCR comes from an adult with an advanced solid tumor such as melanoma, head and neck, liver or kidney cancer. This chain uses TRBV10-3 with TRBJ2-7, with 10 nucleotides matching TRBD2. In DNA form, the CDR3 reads TGTGCCATCAGTGAGTCGCTAGCGGGAGCCTACGAGCAGTACTTC. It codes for CAISESLAGAYEQYF.